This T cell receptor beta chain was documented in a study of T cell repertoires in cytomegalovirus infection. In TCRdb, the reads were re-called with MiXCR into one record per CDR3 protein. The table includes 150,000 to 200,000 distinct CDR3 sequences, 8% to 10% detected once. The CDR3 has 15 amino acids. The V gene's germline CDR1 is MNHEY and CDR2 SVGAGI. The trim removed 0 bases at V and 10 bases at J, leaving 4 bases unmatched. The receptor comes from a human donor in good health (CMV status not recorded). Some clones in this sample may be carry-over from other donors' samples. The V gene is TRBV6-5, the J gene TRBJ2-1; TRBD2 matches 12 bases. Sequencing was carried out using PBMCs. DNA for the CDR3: TGTGCCAGCAGTTACTCGCGACTAGCGGGAGTGGAGCAGTTCTTC. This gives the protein CASSYSRLAGVEQFF.